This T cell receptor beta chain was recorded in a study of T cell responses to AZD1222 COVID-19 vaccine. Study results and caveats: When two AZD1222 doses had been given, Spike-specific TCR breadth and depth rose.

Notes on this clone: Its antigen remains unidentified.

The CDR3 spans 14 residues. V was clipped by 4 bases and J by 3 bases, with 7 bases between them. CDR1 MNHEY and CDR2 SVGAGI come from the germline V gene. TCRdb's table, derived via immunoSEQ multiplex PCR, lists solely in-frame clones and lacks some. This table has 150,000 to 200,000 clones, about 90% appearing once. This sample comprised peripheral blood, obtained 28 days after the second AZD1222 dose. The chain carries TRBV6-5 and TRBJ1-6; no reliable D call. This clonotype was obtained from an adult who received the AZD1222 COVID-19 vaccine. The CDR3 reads CASSSGIYNSPLHF. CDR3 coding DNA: TGTGCCAGCAGTTCCGGGATCTATAATTCACCCCTCCACTTT.